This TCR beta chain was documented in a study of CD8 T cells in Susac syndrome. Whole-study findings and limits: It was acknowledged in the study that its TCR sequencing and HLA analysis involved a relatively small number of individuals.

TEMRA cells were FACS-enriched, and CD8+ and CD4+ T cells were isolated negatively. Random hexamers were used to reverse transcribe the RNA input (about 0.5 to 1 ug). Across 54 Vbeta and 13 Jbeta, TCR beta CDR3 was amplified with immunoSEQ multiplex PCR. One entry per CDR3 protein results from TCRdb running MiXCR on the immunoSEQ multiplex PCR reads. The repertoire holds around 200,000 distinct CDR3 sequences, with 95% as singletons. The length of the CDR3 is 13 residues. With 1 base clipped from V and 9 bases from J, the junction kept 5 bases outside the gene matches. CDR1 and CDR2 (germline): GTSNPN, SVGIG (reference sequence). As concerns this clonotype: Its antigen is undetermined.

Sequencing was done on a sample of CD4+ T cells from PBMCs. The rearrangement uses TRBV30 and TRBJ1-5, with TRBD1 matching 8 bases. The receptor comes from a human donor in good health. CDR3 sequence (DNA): TGTGCCTGGAGTGACAGGGGGAAAGGGCCCCAGCATTTT. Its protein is CAWSDRGKGPQHF.